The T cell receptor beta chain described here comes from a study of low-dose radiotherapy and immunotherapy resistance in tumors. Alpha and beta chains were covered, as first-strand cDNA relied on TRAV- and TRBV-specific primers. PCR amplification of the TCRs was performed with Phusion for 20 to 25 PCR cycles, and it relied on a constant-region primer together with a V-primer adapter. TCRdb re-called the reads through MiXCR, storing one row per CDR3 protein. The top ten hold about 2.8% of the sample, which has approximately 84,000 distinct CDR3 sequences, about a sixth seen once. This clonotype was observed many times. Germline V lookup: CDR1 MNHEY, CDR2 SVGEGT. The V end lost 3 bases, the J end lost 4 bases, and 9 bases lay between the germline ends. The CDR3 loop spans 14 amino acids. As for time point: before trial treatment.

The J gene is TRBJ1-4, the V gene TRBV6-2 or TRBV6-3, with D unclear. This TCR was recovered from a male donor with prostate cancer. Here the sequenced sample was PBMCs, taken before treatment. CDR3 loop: CASSYSRVNEKLFF. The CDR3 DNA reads TGTGCCAGCAGTTATTCTCGGGTTAATGAAAAACTGTTTTTT.